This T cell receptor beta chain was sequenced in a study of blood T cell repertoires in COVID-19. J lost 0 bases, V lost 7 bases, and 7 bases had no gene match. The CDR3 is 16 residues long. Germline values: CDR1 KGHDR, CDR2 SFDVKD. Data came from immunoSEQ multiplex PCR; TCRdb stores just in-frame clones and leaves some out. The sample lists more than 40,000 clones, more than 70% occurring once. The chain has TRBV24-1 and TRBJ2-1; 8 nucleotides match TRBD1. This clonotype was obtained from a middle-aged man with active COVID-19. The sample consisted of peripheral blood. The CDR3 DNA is TGTGCCACCAGCCCCTACAGGGGGAGCTCCTACAATGAGCAGTTCTTC. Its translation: CATSPYRGSSYNEQFF.